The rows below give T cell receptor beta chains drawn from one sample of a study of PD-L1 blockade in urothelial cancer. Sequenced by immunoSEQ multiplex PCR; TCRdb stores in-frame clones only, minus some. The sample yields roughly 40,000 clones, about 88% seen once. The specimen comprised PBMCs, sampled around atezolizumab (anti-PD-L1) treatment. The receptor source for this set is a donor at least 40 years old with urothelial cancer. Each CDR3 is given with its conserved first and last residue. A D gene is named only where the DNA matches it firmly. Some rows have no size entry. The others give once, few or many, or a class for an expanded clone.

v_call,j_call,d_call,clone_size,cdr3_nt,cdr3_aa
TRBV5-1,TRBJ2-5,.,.,TGCGCCAGCAGCTTGGGATCGGGCGGGGCAGGGGAGACCCAGTACTTC,CASSLGSGGAGETQYF
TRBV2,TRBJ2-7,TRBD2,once,TGTGCCAGCAGTGAGGAGTGGGAGGGTAGGGAGCAGTACTTC,CASSEEWEGREQYF
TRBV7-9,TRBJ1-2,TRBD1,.,TGTGCCAGCAGCTTAGGGACGGACAGGGGGTCCTATGGCTACACCTTC,CASSLGTDRGSYGYTF
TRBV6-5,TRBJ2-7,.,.,TGTGCCAGCAGTTTGGCCACAGGGTTTTACGAGCAGTACTTC,CASSLATGFYEQYF
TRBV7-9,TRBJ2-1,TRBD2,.,TGTGCCAGCAGCCCTGGGCGGGGGAGCTACAATGAGCAGTTCTTC,CASSPGRGSYNEQFF
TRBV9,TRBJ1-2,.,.,TGTGCCAGCAGGCCTCCCGGGCAAGGGGCCACCTTC,CASRPPGQGATF
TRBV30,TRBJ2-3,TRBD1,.,TGTGCCTGGAGCGCCGGGACAGGGAACACAGATACGCAGTATTTT,CAWSAGTGNTDTQYF
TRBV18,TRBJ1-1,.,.,TGTGCCAGCTCACCCCCGGCGGACACTGAAGCTTTCTTT,CASSPPADTEAFF
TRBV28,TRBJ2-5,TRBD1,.,TGTGCCAGCAACCCACAGGGGGCTGGGGAGACCCAGTACTTC,CASNPQGAGETQYF
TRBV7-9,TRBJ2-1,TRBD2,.,TGTGCCAGCAGCTTAGAGGCTAGCGGCCACAATGAGCAGTTCTTC,CASSLEASGHNEQFF
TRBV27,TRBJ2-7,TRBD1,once,TGTGCCAGCAGTTTAACGGGACAGGCGCGCTCCTACGAGCAGTACTTC,CASSLTGQARSYEQYF
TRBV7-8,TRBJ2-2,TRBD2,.,TGTGCCAGCACCAAGACTAGCGGGAGGTTCAGGGAGCTGTTTTTT,CASTKTSGRFRELFF
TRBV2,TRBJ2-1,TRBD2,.,TGTGCCAGCACCACGGGACTAGCGTACAATGAGCAGTTCTTC,CASTTGLAYNEQFF
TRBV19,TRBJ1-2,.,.,TGTGCCAGTAGTACACAGAGTAACTATGGCTACACCTTC,CASSTQSNYGYTF
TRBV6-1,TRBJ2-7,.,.,TGTGCCAGCAGTAAAGGCGGCTACGAGCAGTACTTC,CASSKGGYEQYF
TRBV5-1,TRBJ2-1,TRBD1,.,TGCGCCAGCAGCTTGGGCAGGGGGTTGGCCAATGAGCAGTTCTTC,CASSLGRGLANEQFF
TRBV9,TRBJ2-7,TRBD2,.,TGTGCCAGCAGCGCCCACCATCGACTAGCGGCAGCCTACGAGCAGTACTTC,CASSAHHRLAAAYEQYF
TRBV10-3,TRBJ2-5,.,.,TGTGCCATCAGTGAGTCGTTAACAGCGGCCACGATGAAAGAGACCCAGTACTTC,CAISESLTAATMKETQYF
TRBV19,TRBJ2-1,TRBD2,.,TGTGCCAGTAGTATTTTAAGCGCTAGCGGGGTTCCCACCAATGAGCAGTTCTTC,CASSILSASGVPTNEQFF
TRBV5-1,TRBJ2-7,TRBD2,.,TGCGCCAGCGGCCTTGGGGGGGTCGGCTACGAGCAGTACTTC,CASGLGGVGYEQYF